A single sample is the source of the 25 T cell receptor beta chains below, sequenced in a study of naive and memory T cell subsets. An equimolar mix of two oligonucleotides served as the beta constant-region primer for TRBC1 and TRBC2. The ligated cDNA underwent four PCR rounds using SP2 and nested alpha and beta constant-region primers. TCRdb called the UMI-ligation and nested PCR reads again in MiXCR, with one record for every CDR3 protein. Among approximately 80,000 distinct CDR3 sequences, over 8.5% were seen once, and the ten largest hold around 1.3%. Sequencing was performed on naive CD8+ T cells from blood. All receptors come from a human donor in good health.

This clonotype has ten or more counts. The chain carries TRBV7-2 and TRBJ2-5; D tentatively reads TRBD1 or TRBD2 (5 bases each). Trimming removed 4 bases from V and 1 base from J, with 10 bases in between. CDR1 is SGHTA, CDR2 FQGNSA, per germline. There are 14 residues in the CDR3. For the CDR3, the DNA is TGTGCCAGCAGCTCTGGGACGGCCCAAGAGACCCAGTACTTC. Its translation is CASSSGTAQETQYF.

In this sample, this clonotype turned up many times. V is TRBV20-1 and J is TRBJ2-7, with D unresolved. In germline, CDR1 is DFQATT, CDR2 SNEGSKA (reference sequence). V was shortened by 0 bases and J by 1 base, with 4 bases between the two germline ends. The CDR3 is 12 amino acids. CDR3 bases: TGCAGTGCTAGAGATCAATCCTACGAGCAGTACTTC. This codes for CSARDQSYEQYF.

This clonotype was counted a few times. The chain has TRBV9 and TRBJ2-1, with D uncertain. Germline lookup yields CDR1 SGDLS and CDR2 YYNGEE. V shed 0 bases and J shed 6 bases, with 4 bases lying between them. The CDR3 extends over 12 amino acids. CDR3 loop: CASSVVSNEQFF. In DNA, the CDR3 is TGTGCCAGCAGCGTAGTAAGCAATGAGCAGTTCTTC.

This clonotype turned up a few times. The rearrangement links TRBV11-1 to TRBJ2-4; 9 bases are shared with TRBD2. Germline V gene sequence: CDR1 SGHAT, CDR2 FQDESV (reference sequence). The CDR3 extends over 16 amino acids. V trimming: 3 bases; J trimming: 2 bases; junction bases outside the gene matches: 5. The CDR3 spells CASSFPAGGSKNIQYF. In nucleotides, the CDR3 is TGTGCCAGCAGCTTCCCGGCGGGAGGGTCCAAAAACATTCAGTACTTC.

This clonotype occurred many times. This chain connects TRBV11-2 to TRBJ1-1; D remains ambiguous. Trimming took 1 base from V and 1 from J, leaving 10 bases between them. The CDR3 loop spans 15 amino acids. The germline CDR1 and CDR2 sequences are SGHAT and FQNNGV. CDR3 sequence (DNA): TGTGCCAGCAGCTTAGTAGGCAGAGGGAACACTGAAGCTTTCTTT. Amino acid sequence: CASSLVGRGNTEAFF.

The genes are TRBV4-1 and TRBJ2-7; the match to TRBD2 covers 12 bases. Trimming took 3 bases from V and 7 from J; bases not matched to a gene: 4. Germline V gives CDR1 MGHRA, CDR2 YSYEKL. The CDR3 contains 14 residues. The CDR3 loop is CASSHPGLAGEQYF. The CDR3 nucleotides read TGCGCCAGCAGCCACCCCGGACTAGCGGGAGAGCAGTACTTC.

CDR3 in amino acids: CASSLLGVGANVLTF. The CDR3 coding sequence is TGTGCCAGCAGCTTATTAGGGGTAGGGGCCAACGTCCTGACTTTC. V is TRBV7-9 and J is TRBJ2-6; maybe TRBD1 (5 bases). This CDR3 contains 15 residues. Germline V gene lookup returns CDR1 SEHNR and CDR2 FQNEAQ (reference sequence). Trimming removed 2 bases at V and 4 bases at J, with 9 bases between.

This clonotype has only a few counts. The chain employs TRBV14 and TRBJ2-1; 7 positions match TRBD2. Trimming took 3 bases from V and 8 from J; bases not matched to a gene: 10. Germline lookup yields CDR1 SGHDN and CDR2 FVKESK. The CDR3 contains 15 residues. The CDR3 coding sequence is TGTGCCAGCAGCCAGCTGACTAGCTCGTCCGATGAGCAGTTCTTC. It encodes CASSQLTSSSDEQFF.

This chain uses TRBV30 with TRBJ2-7, with TRBD1 matching 8 bases. This CDR3 comprises 14 residues. In germline, CDR1 is GTSNPN, CDR2 SVGIG (reference sequence). With V trimmed by 0 bases and J by 7 bases, 8 bases remained unmatched. CDR3 nucleotides: TGTGCCTGGAGTGTAGGACAGGGTTTTTGGGAGCAGTACTTC. Protein product: CAWSVGQGFWEQYF. The whole variable domain, remainder taken from reference TRBV30 and TRBJ2-7, is SQTIHQWPATLVQPVGSPLSLECTVEGTSNPNLYWYRQAAGRGLQLLFYSVGIGQISSEVPQNLSASRPQDRQFILSSKKLLLSDSGFYLCAWSVGQGFWEQYFGPGTRLTVT.

This clonotype was found many times. The chain couples TRBV29-1 to TRBJ1-2; 10 bases fit TRBD1. Germline CDR1 SQVTM, CDR2 ANQGSEA. Trimming removed 6 bases from V and 2 bases from J; junction bases left unmatched: 3. CDR3 size: 13 residues. The CDR3 protein is CSVTGGQNYGYTF. Written as DNA, the CDR3 is TGCAGCGTGACAGGGGGCCAAAACTATGGCTACACCTTC.

This chain links TRBV3-1 with TRBJ2-7; 8 bases are a match to TRBD2. The CDR3 totals 15 residues. V trimming: 0 bases; J trimming: 4 bases; junction bases outside the gene matches: 5. Germline CDR1 reads LGHDT; CDR2 reads YNNKEL (reference sequence). The CDR3 coding sequence is TGTGCCAGCAGCCAAGATGCGGGACTAGGTTACGAGCAGTACTTC. The encoded protein is CASSQDAGLGYEQYF.

The gene calls are TRBV5-4 and TRBJ1-5, with a weak D call TRBD1 (6 bases). V was pared by 4 bases and J by 5 bases, with 10 bases between. The CDR3 is made up of 13 amino acids. Germline V CDR1 and CDR2: SGHNT, YYREEE (reference sequence). The CDR3 here is CASSQGRYQPQHF. CDR3 sequence (DNA): TGTGCCAGCAGCCAGGGGCGGTATCAGCCCCAGCATTTT.

This clonotype was seen only a few times. The rearrangement uses TRBV20-1 and TRBJ1-2, with unresolved D. CDR3 length: 12 amino acids. Trimming left V 5 bases short and J 6 bases short, with 13 bases between. Germline values: CDR1 DFQATT, CDR2 SNEGSKA (reference sequence). DNA for the CDR3: TGCAGTGCTGGCAGGAATCGGGATGGCTACACCTTC. Translation gives CSAGRNRDGYTF.

In its sample, this clonotype was seen many times. J is TRBJ1-2 and V is TRBV20-1, with a tentative D call TRBD1 (5 bases). The CDR3 has 14 residues. Germline CDR1 is DFQATT and CDR2 is SNEGSKA (reference sequence). Trimming shortened V by 0 bases and J by 0 bases, and 8 bases separated the two germline ends. CDR3 DNA sequence: TGCAGTGCTAGAGATATACAGGCTAACTATGGCTACACCTTC. Amino acid sequence: CSARDIQANYGYTF.

The chain carries TRBV7-9 and TRBJ1-1; TRBD1 aligns across 12 bases. The V and J ends lost 5 bases and 5 bases, in that order; junction bases with no gene match: 12. The CDR3 covers 17 residues. Germline V gene lookup returns CDR1 SEHNR and CDR2 FQNEAQ (reference sequence). The chain's CDR3 is CASSGYLRDRGLTEAFF. CDR3 DNA: TGTGCCAGCAGCGGGTACCTCCGGGACAGGGGGCTAACTGAAGCTTTCTTT.

The genes are TRBV29-1 and TRBJ2-7, with 13 bases lining up with TRBD2. Germline CDR1 SQVTM, CDR2 ANQGSEA. Losses at the gene ends were 6 bases for V and 7 bases for J; bases not matched to a gene: 9. The CDR3 runs to 14 residues. The CDR3 region is CSVPTSGRAGEQYF. CDR3 bases: TGCAGCGTGCCCACTAGCGGGAGGGCCGGAGAGCAGTACTTC.

This clonotype was detected ten times or more. The rearrangement uses TRBV19 and TRBJ2-1, with TRBD2 matching over 8 bases. With V trimmed by 10 bases and J by 7 bases, 12 bases remained unmatched. The CDR3 length is 14 residues. Per germline, CDR1 LNHDA and CDR2 SQIVND (reference sequence). This CDR3 reads CATSVSSGLNEQFF. CDR3 nucleotide sequence: TGTGCCACCTCAGTGTCTAGCGGGCTTAATGAGCAGTTCTTC.

This clonotype was detected many times. The chain joins TRBV4-2 to TRBJ2-1, with a weak D call TRBD2 (6 bases). The CDR3 contains 12 residues. Germline V gene lookup returns CDR1 LGHNA and CDR2 YNFKEQ. Trimming took 4 bases from V and 10 from J, leaving 11 bases between them. CDR3 sequence (DNA): TGTGCCAGCAGCCCTCCGACTAGGGAGCAGTTCTTC. It specifies CASSPPTREQFF.

This clonotype was found a few times. The chain has TRBV6-5 and TRBJ1-1; the D gene is possibly TRBD1 (5 bases). The length of the CDR3 is 16 residues. Germline loops: CDR1 MNHEY, CDR2 SVGAGI. Between the trimmed V and J ends, which lost 5 bases and 1 base, there was a span of 17 bases. The CDR3 region is CASSPGEGFPNTEAFF. The CDR3 DNA reads TGTGCCAGCAGTCCCGGGGAGGGGTTTCCGAACACTGAAGCTTTCTTT.

This clonotype was counted ten times or more. The chain links TRBV29-1 to TRBJ1-1; no clear D. CDR3 length: 11 residues. Trimming stripped 3 bases from V and 5 bases from J, with 7 bases between. Germline-derived CDR1 and CDR2 are SQVTM and ANQGSEA. CDR3: CSVDSPTEAFF. The CDR3 region has the DNA TGCAGCGTTGACTCGCCAACTGAAGCTTTCTTT.

In this sample, this clonotype turned up a few times. The V and J genes are TRBV4-1 and TRBJ1-4; 8 bases are shared with TRBD1. V was clipped by 3 bases and J by 8 bases; unmatched bases: 14. The CDR3 covers 17 residues. Germline values: CDR1 MGHRA, CDR2 YSYEKL. CDR3 region: CASSQIPQDRVGEKLFF. For the CDR3, the DNA is TGCGCCAGCAGCCAGATTCCCCAGGACAGGGTGGGGGAAAAACTGTTTTTT.

This clonotype has a count of ten or more. This sequence joins TRBV4-1 and TRBJ2-7, with no clear D. Germline assignment: CDR1 MGHRA and CDR2 YSYEKL. With 3 bases removed from V and 4 bases from J, the gap between germline ends came to 10 bases. The CDR3 sequence is 13 residues long. The CDR3 DNA reads TGCGCCAGCAGCCATACTACAGATTACGAGCAGTACTTC. This translates into CASSHTTDYEQYF.

This chain joins TRBV27 and TRBJ1-3; TRBD1 matches at 7 bases. Trimming took 6 bases from V and 3 from J; bases not matched to a gene: 8. The CDR3 totals 15 residues. Germline V CDR1 and CDR2: MNHEY, SMNVEV (reference sequence). The CDR3 here is CASSSFRGYGNTIYF. CDR3 coding DNA: TGTGCCAGCAGCTCTTTCAGGGGGTATGGAAACACCATATATTTT.

This clonotype came up many times. The V call is TRBV29-1, the J call TRBJ1-2; 7 nucleotides align to TRBD1. CDR1 and CDR2 (germline): SQVTM, ANQGSEA. J gave up 4 bases and V 0 bases, and 14 bases lay outside the gene matches. The CDR3 is made up of 17 amino acids. CDR3 bases: TGCAGCGTTGAAGAGGAGGGGGACAGTTCCTCTCCCTATGGCTACACCTTC. It specifies CSVEEEGDSSSPYGYTF.

V and J are TRBV20-1 and TRBJ2-1; 7 bases map to TRBD2. The germline V gene has CDR1 DFQATT and CDR2 SNEGSKA (reference sequence). The length of the CDR3 is 12 residues. With 8 bases clipped from V and 3 bases from J, the junction kept 4 bases outside the gene matches. The CDR3 bases are TGCAGTAGCGGGAAATACTACAATGAGCAGTTCTTC. This encodes CSSGKYYNEQFF.